These 28 T cell receptor beta chains share one sample of origin, sequenced in a study of identical twins. TCRdb re-called the 5' RACE reads through MiXCR, storing one row per CDR3 protein. Among fewer than 450,000 distinct CDR3 sequences, about 9% were seen once, and the ten largest hold under 10%. Sequenced input: naive T cells sorted from blood. Every receptor here comes from a woman between 50 and 59 years old in good health.

This clonotype has just a few counts. The CDR3 loop reads CASSKLTSGQETQYF. The CDR3 DNA reads TGTGCCAGCAGCAAGCTGACTAGCGGGCAAGAGACCCAGTACTTC. The V call is TRBV21-1, the J call TRBJ2-5; the table names TRBD2, a call not compared with the DNA. TRBV21-1 corresponds to a pseudogene. This CDR3 spans 15 amino acids.

This chain uses TRBV2 with TRBJ1-4; a possible D gene is TRBD1 (5 bases). Germline CDR1 and CDR2: SNHLY and FYNNEI. This CDR3 contains 15 residues. Trimming removed 6 bases at V and 8 bases at J, with 19 bases between. The CDR3 reads CASRDQGSGLEKLFF. DNA of the CDR3: TGTGCCAGCAGAGACCAGGGTAGCGGACTGGAAAAACTGTTTTTT.

This clonotype has a count of ten or more. The gene calls are TRBV29-1 and TRBJ2-2; D not certain. The V and J ends lost 4 bases and 7 bases respectively, with 13 bases between them. CDR1 SQVTM and CDR2 ANQGSEA come from the germline V gene. The CDR3 length is 13 residues. Here the CDR3 reads CSVAPPPGGELFF. For the CDR3, the DNA is TGCAGCGTTGCCCCCCCGCCCGGCGGGGAGCTGTTTTTT.

The CDR3 loop is CASSLASPTRGELFF. The CDR3 DNA sequence: TGTGCCAGCAGTTTAGCTAGCCCCACTCGCGGGGAGCTGTTTTTT. The gene calls are TRBV12-3 or TRBV12-4 and TRBJ2-2; no clear D gene. The CDR3 totals 15 residues. The germline V and J ends were trimmed by 0 bases and 7 bases, with 12 bases remaining between them.

The chain joins TRBV12-5 to TRBJ2-2; D gene unclear. The CDR3 runs to 12 residues. V dropped 5 bases and J dropped 6 bases, with 7 bases sitting between them. Germline lookup yields CDR1 LGHNT and CDR2 FRNRAP. CDR3 protein: CASGPPSGELFF. The CDR3 bases are TGTGCTAGTGGTCCGCCTTCCGGGGAGCTGTTTTTT.

This chain uses TRBV5-1 with TRBJ2-7; TRBD1 matches at 9 bases. The CDR3 loop spans 16 amino acids. CDR1 and CDR2 from the germline V gene are SGHRS and YFSETQ. V shed 0 bases, J shed 1 base, and the junction held 5 bases outside the gene matches. CDR3 in DNA: TGCGCCAGCAGCTTGGGGCCGGGACAGGGATCCTACGAGCAGTACTTC. This gives the protein CASSLGPGQGSYEQYF.

This clonotype was seen at least ten times. The V call is TRBV6-1, the J call TRBJ1-1; D perhaps matches TRBD1 (5 bases). Germline V gives CDR1 MNHNS, CDR2 SASEGT. With 1 base removed from V and 3 bases from J, the gap between germline ends came to 12 bases. The length of the CDR3 is 15 residues. In DNA form, the CDR3 reads TGTGCCAGCAGTGAAGAAGGGGATGGGTACACTGAAGCTTTCTTT. Encoded protein: CASSEEGDGYTEAFF.

This clonotype was counted between two and nine times. CDR3 residues: CASSLVTDTNRGEQFF. Here the CDR3 DNA reads TGTGCCAGCAGCTTGGTGACGGACACTAACCGAGGGGAGCAGTTCTTC. This chain joins TRBV5-6 and TRBJ2-1, with D perhaps being TRBD1 or TRBD2 (5 bases each). V lost 0 bases and J 10 bases, leaving 20 bases between the germline ends. Germline V gene data show CDR1 as SGHDT and CDR2 as YYEEEE. CDR3 length: 16 residues.

At least ten counts were recorded for this clonotype. The chain recombines TRBV5-5 with TRBJ2-1; D gene uncertain. CDR3 size: 13 residues. Trimming took off 5 bases at V and 8 bases at J, with 14 bases between the two ends. Germline values: CDR1 SGHKS, CDR2 YYEKEE (reference sequence). CDR3 in amino acids: CASSFRHVHEQFF. The CDR3, as DNA: TGTGCCAGCAGTTTTAGACATGTCCATGAGCAGTTCTTC.

This clonotype was counted between two and nine times. The V gene is TRBV14, the J gene TRBJ1-2; 8 bases match TRBD1. V shed 0 bases, J shed 4 bases, and the junction held 4 bases outside the gene matches. Germline CDR1 reads SGHDN; CDR2 reads FVKESK. The CDR3 has 15 amino acids. The CDR3 coding sequence is TGTGCCAGCAGCCAAGAGGGGGACAGGCCCTATGGCTACACCTTC. Its translation: CASSQEGDRPYGYTF.

This clonotype was detected a few times. This chain joins TRBV11-3 and TRBJ2-5; TRBD2 agrees at 8 bases. CDR1 and CDR2 from the germline V gene are SGHNT and YENEEA. V shed 3 bases, J shed 1 base, and the junction held 13 bases outside the gene matches. CDR3 length: 18 amino acids. The CDR3 region is CASSFPLGGGRLQETQYF. The CDR3 region has the DNA TGTGCCAGCAGCTTTCCCCTCGGGGGCGGGAGGCTCCAAGAGACCCAGTACTTC.

This clonotype occurred many times. The chain carries TRBV6-5 and TRBJ2-2; no definite D call. The CDR3 consists of 14 residues. Germline lookup yields CDR1 MNHEY and CDR2 SVGAGI. Trimming took 6 bases from V and 4 from J, leaving 12 bases between them. CDR3 amino acids: CASSLTFGTGELFF. CDR3 sequence (DNA): TGTGCCAGCAGCCTTACCTTTGGCACCGGGGAGCTGTTTTTT.

Many counts were recorded for this clonotype. The chain recombines TRBV5-1 with TRBJ2-2; no definite D call. Trimming stripped 0 bases from V and 6 bases from J, with 9 bases between. The CDR3 consists of 14 residues. Germline CDR1 SGHRS, CDR2 YFSETQ. In DNA, the CDR3 is TGCGCCAGCAGCTTGGAGTCGGGCGCCGGGGAGCTGTTTTTT. Translation gives CASSLESGAGELFF.

The chain combines TRBV11-2 with TRBJ2-3; D might be TRBD2 (6 bases). Trimming removed 5 bases at V and 6 bases at J, with 15 bases between. This CDR3 contains 14 residues. Per the germline V gene, CDR1 is SGHAT and CDR2 is FQNNGV. The CDR3 DNA reads TGTGCCAGCAGCCCCGGGACTTCTTCGGATACGCAGTATTTT. Encoded protein: CASSPGTSSDTQYF.

This clonotype was counted only a few times. The genes are TRBV20-1 and TRBJ2-7, with 15 nucleotides matching TRBD2. CDR3 length equals 13 residues. Germline CDR1 reads DFQATT; CDR2 reads SNEGSKA (reference sequence). The CDR3 DNA is TGCAGCGCCGGACTAGCGGGAGGGAACCGGCAGTACTTC. This encodes CSAGLAGGNRQYF.

This clonotype has ten or more counts. The V and J genes are TRBV10-3 and TRBJ2-7; D could derive from TRBD1 or TRBD2 (5 bases each). CDR1 and CDR2 from the germline V gene are ENHRY and SYGVKD. Between the trimmed V and J ends, which lost 10 bases and 4 bases, there was a span of 23 bases. The CDR3 extends over 15 amino acids. The CDR3 loop is CATAWGSGQSYEQYF. The CDR3 DNA sequence: TGTGCCACTGCGTGGGGGTCGGGTCAATCATACGAGCAGTACTTC.

This chain joins TRBV9 and TRBJ1-1, with TRBD1 identical over 7 bases. CDR3 length equals 15 residues. V gave up 3 bases and J gave up 0 bases; unmatched junction bases: 5. Looked up from germline, CDR1 is SGDLS and CDR2 is YYNGEE. The CDR3 spells CASSASGQLNTEAFF. CDR3 bases: TGTGCCAGCAGCGCCTCGGGACAGTTGAACACTGAAGCTTTCTTT.

In its sample, this clonotype was seen many times. The chain joins TRBV12-3 or TRBV12-4 to TRBJ2-3; D uncertain. The V end was cut by 5 bases, the J end by 0 bases, with 3 bases between. This CDR3 contains 12 residues. The CDR3 spells CASSISTDTQYF. The CDR3 coding sequence is TGTGCCAGCAGTATAAGCACAGATACGCAGTATTTT.

This clonotype occurred a few times. As DNA, the CDR3 is TGTGCCAGTAGTTCAAGCCACAGGGGTAATGAGCAGTTCTTC. Translation: CASSSSHRGNEQFF. The V and J genes are TRBV19 and TRBJ2-1; 7 bases line up with TRBD1. J was trimmed by 7 bases and V by 5 bases; bases with no gene match: 8. This CDR3 is built from 14 residues. Per the germline V gene, CDR1 is LNHDA and CDR2 is SQIVND (reference sequence).

This clonotype showed up many times. The chain carries TRBV7-8 and TRBJ2-1; no clear D gene. The V end was cut by 0 bases, the J end by 5 bases, with 8 bases between. This CDR3 has 14 residues. Germline V gives CDR1 SGHVS, CDR2 FQNEAQ. CDR3 nucleotide sequence: TGTGCCAGCAGCTTAGCGGGATCTGACAATGAGCAGTTCTTC. Translating it yields CASSLAGSDNEQFF.

In this sample, this clonotype turned up a few times. J is TRBJ2-2 and V is TRBV30; the match to TRBD1 covers 7 bases. The germline gives CDR1 GTSNPN, CDR2 SVGIG (reference sequence). The CDR3 is 13 amino acids. The J segment lost 4 bases and the V segment lost 6 bases, leaving 5 bases of the junction unmatched. CDR3 amino acids: CACPTGFTGELFF. The DNA for the CDR3 is TGTGCCTGCCCGACAGGGTTCACCGGGGAGCTGTTTTTT.

This chain uses TRBV20-1 with TRBJ2-7; the match to TRBD2 covers 12 bases. The CDR3 totals 13 residues. CDR1 DFQATT and CDR2 SNEGSKA come from the germline V gene (reference sequence). J was trimmed by 5 bases and V by 6 bases; bases with no gene match: 5. The CDR3 nucleotides read TGCAGTGCACTAGCGGGAGGAGGTAACGAGCAGTACTTC. It codes for CSALAGGGNEQYF.

This clonotype has a count of ten or more. This chain connects TRBV6-1 to TRBJ2-5; the D is unclear. The CDR3 totals 13 residues. V lost 11 bases, J lost 1 base, and 14 bases lay in between. Germline values: CDR1 MNHNS, CDR2 SASEGT. CDR3 protein: CASSWSGQETQYF. The CDR3 DNA sequence: TGTGCCTCATCCTGGTCGGGCCAAGAGACCCAGTACTTC.

The gene calls are TRBV5-1 and TRBJ2-3; 14 bases map to TRBD2. Germline CDR1 is SGHRS and CDR2 is YFSETQ. There are 15 residues in the CDR3. J gave up 4 bases and V 7 bases, and 5 bases lay outside the gene matches. Here the CDR3 reads CASYGLAGGPDTQYF. In DNA form, the CDR3 reads TGCGCCAGCTACGGACTAGCGGGAGGACCAGATACGCAGTATTTT.

The rearrangement links TRBV28 to TRBJ1-2; a possible D gene is TRBD1 (5 bases). Per germline, CDR1 MDHEN and CDR2 SYDVKM. Trimming cost V 5 bases and J 8 bases, with 15 bases left between them. The CDR3 has 13 amino acids. The CDR3 DNA reads TGTGCCAGCAGTCTCCCAGGGATCGGAGGCTACACCTTC. Protein: CASSLPGIGGYTF.

This clonotype occurred many times. The rearrangement uses TRBV29-1 and TRBJ2-1; 14 bases fit TRBD2. The germline gives CDR1 SQVTM, CDR2 ANQGSEA. The ends lost 6 bases at V and 8 bases at J; junction bases unmatched: 9. The CDR3 is 15 amino acids. The CDR3 region has the DNA TGCAGCGTCGAGGGGACTAGCGGGAGCGGGGATGAGCAGTTCTTC. Protein: CSVEGTSGSGDEQFF.

This clonotype was seen repeatedly, ten times or more. The chain joins TRBV12-3 or TRBV12-4 to TRBJ2-2; D is perhaps TRBD2 (6 bases). V lost 11 bases to trimming and J lost 6 bases, with 13 bases between them. This CDR3 is 12 amino acids long. The CDR3 DNA is TGTGCCGAGGGGACTTACGCCGGGGAGCTGTTTTTT. This gives the protein CAEGTYAGELFF.

About this clonotype itself: The junction and the germline gene differ at one end; a read error may be behind it. The rearrangement links TRBV5-1 to TRBJ2-1; maybe TRBD2 (6 bases). The length of the CDR3 is 12 residues. From germline, CDR1 is SGHRS and CDR2 YFSETQ. DNA of the CDR3: TGCGCCAGCAGCTTGGGGGGGACTGTGAGGGTCTTC. It yields the protein CASSLGGTVRVF.